These 3 T cell receptor beta chains originate from one sample sequenced in a study of T cell responses to AZD1222 COVID-19 vaccine. TCRdb keeps only in-frame clones here, not all; method: immunoSEQ multiplex PCR. The table has approximately 150,000 clones, roughly 93% seen once. Specimen: peripheral blood, collected on day 0 of AZD1222 vaccination. The receptor set was obtained from an adult in good health.

The chain recombines TRBV28 with TRBJ2-1; 13 nucleotides match TRBD2. There are 15 residues in the CDR3. The V gene's germline CDR1 is MDHEN and CDR2 SYDVKM. V lost 4 bases to trimming and J lost 15 bases; unmatched junction nucleotides: 12. The CDR3 here is CASSSGTSGETSGFF. The CDR3 coding sequence is TGTGCCAGCAGTTCGGGGACTAGCGGGGAGACTTCGGGGTTCTTC.

This chain uses TRBV7-8 with TRBJ1-2, with D unresolved. The V and J ends lost 2 bases and 5 bases respectively, with 6 bases between them. The CDR3 has 12 residues. The germline gives CDR1 SGHVS, CDR2 FQNEAQ. As DNA, the CDR3 is TGTGCCAGCAGCTTAAACCCTTATGGCTACACCTTC. Residues: CASSLNPYGYTF. The full variable domain, rest sourced from reference TRBV7-8 and TRBJ1-2, is GAGVSQSPRYKVAKRGQDVALRCDPISGHVSLFWYQQALGQGPEFLTYFQNEAQLDKSGLPSDRFFAERPEGSVSTLKIQRTQQEDSAVYLCASSLNPYGYTFGSGTRLTVV.

V is TRBV5-8 and J is TRBJ1-6; no clear D. Germline CDR1 is SGHTS and CDR2 is YDEGEE. Trimming cost V 6 bases and J 11 bases, with 15 bases left between them. There are 13 residues in the CDR3. This chain's CDR3 is CASNRAQVTPLHF. CDR3 DNA sequence: TGTGCCAGCAACCGGGCCCAAGTAACACCCCTCCACTTT.